These 13 T cell receptor beta chains were sequenced from one sample in a study of T cell responses to AZD1222 COVID-19 vaccine. Produced via immunoSEQ multiplex PCR; TCRdb's table is partial and in-frame only. The sample holds 160,000 or so clones, 88% seen once. Sequenced material: peripheral blood, taken on day 0 of AZD1222 vaccination. The receptors stem from an adult in good health.

The table lists this clone with a count of one. The CDR3: CASSLRGPYNEQFF. DNA of the CDR3: TGTGCCAGCAGCCTAAGGGGGCCCTACAATGAGCAGTTCTTC. The chain recombines TRBV3-1 (or the pseudogene TRBV3-2) with TRBJ2-1, with 7 nucleotides matching TRBD1. The J segment lost 2 bases and the V segment lost 4 bases, leaving 2 bases of the junction unmatched. Germline V lookup: CDR1 LGHDT, CDR2 YNNKEL (reference sequence). CDR3 size: 14 residues.

The rearrangement links TRBV5-8 to TRBJ2-7; D remains unclear. CDR1 and CDR2 (germline): SGHTS, YDEGEE. The CDR3 contains 14 residues. The V end lost 4 bases, the J end lost 7 bases, and 18 bases lay between the germline ends. CDR3: CASSHPQPLLEQYF. CDR3 bases: TGTGCCAGCAGCCACCCACAACCCCTACTTGAGCAGTACTTC.

This chain links TRBV3-1 (or the pseudogene TRBV3-2) with TRBJ1-4; 8 bases align to TRBD1. V lost 6 bases and J lost 3; bases outside the gene matches: 3. CDR3 length: 14 amino acids. Germline-derived CDR1 and CDR2 are LGHDT and YNNKEL (reference sequence). The CDR3 nucleotides read TGTGCCAGCAGGCGGACAGGGTCTAATGAAAAACTGTTTTTT. Its translation: CASRRTGSNEKLFF.

The rearrangement links TRBV4-3 to TRBJ2-1; D unresolved. Trimming stripped 3 bases from V and 9 bases from J, with 9 bases between. Germline V gene sequence: CDR1 LGHNA, CDR2 YSLEER. CDR3 length equals 12 residues. The CDR3 DNA reads as TGCGCCAGCAGCCAGTCTTCCGGTGAGCAGTTCTTC. Protein: CASSQSSGEQFF.

The J gene is TRBJ1-5, the V gene TRBV4-1, with TRBD1 matching 10 bases. There are 18 residues in the CDR3. V lost 1 base and J lost 4; bases outside the gene matches: 10. CDR1 MGHRA and CDR2 YSYEKL come from the germline V gene. As DNA, the CDR3 is TGCGCCAGCAGCCAAGGACAGGGGGCCCGAGGAGGGAATCAGCCCCAGCATTTT. This translates into CASSQGQGARGGNQPQHF.

The chain is built from TRBV28 and TRBJ1-2; D unclear. The CDR3 has 12 residues. The germline V gene has CDR1 MDHEN and CDR2 SYDVKM. Trimming took 2 bases from V and 7 from J, leaving 8 bases between them. The CDR3 loop is CASSLKGVGYTF. The CDR3 DNA reads as TGTGCCAGCAGTTTAAAAGGTGTTGGCTACACCTTC.

The J gene is TRBJ1-3, the V gene TRBV10-1; D gene unclear. In germline, CDR1 is WNHNN, CDR2 SYGVQD (reference sequence). V lost 4 bases, J lost 0 bases, and 7 bases lay in between. The CDR3 totals 14 residues. The CDR3 loop is CASSGAGSGNTIYF. CDR3 coding DNA: TGCGCCAGCAGTGGGGCTGGCTCTGGAAACACCATATATTTT.

About this clone itself: One junction end does not reproduce the germline sequence, and a read error may be involved. This sequence joins TRBV30 and TRBJ1-1, with a possible D match to TRBD1 (5 bases). The CDR3 length is 11 residues. The V gene's germline CDR1 is GTSNPN and CDR2 SVGIG (reference sequence). CDR3 sequence: CAWSVLEGEAF. In nucleotides, the CDR3 is TGTGCCTGGAGTGTACTGGAAGGGGAGGCTTTT.

The V call is TRBV7-6, the J call TRBJ2-3; D is perhaps TRBD2 (6 bases). Trimming stripped 5 bases from V and 2 bases from J, with 14 bases between. CDR3 length: 15 residues. CDR1 is SGHVS and CDR2 is FNYEAQ in the germline V gene. CDR3 DNA sequence: TGTGCCAGCAGCGGTGAGGGAGGAATCACAGATACGCAGTATTTT. Its translation is CASSGEGGITDTQYF.

V gene TRBV5-1 combines with J gene TRBJ2-2; TRBD2 matches 11 bases. Germline V gene sequence: CDR1 SGHRS, CDR2 YFSETQ. The junction had 8 bases not matched to a gene; V was cut back by 4 bases and J by 6 bases. The CDR3 loop spans 16 amino acids. CDR3 residues: CASSSTSGGPSGELFF. The DNA for the CDR3 is TGCGCCAGCAGCAGTACTAGCGGGGGACCTTCCGGGGAGCTGTTTTTT.

J is TRBJ1-1 and V is TRBV5-1; maybe TRBD1 (6 bases). CDR3 length equals 15 residues. Germline assignment: CDR1 SGHRS and CDR2 YFSETQ. V was cut by 1 base and J by 1 base, with 11 bases left in between. In nucleotides, the CDR3 is TGCGCCAGCAGCTTGACGGGACACCCGAACACTGAAGCTTTCTTT. It yields the protein CASSLTGHPNTEAFF.

This clone was seen a single time. This CDR3 is CASSLEGGGELFF. The CDR3 DNA follows: TGCGCCAGCAGCTTGGAGGGCGGCGGGGAGCTGTTTTTT. The chain recombines TRBV5-1 with TRBJ2-2; D gene ambiguous. Trimming took off 0 bases at V and 7 bases at J, with 7 bases between the two ends. This CDR3 contains 13 residues. Germline V CDR1 and CDR2: SGHRS, YFSETQ.

The chain carries TRBV5-1 and TRBJ1-2; TRBD1 is a possible D gene (6 bases). Looked up from germline, CDR1 is SGHRS and CDR2 is YFSETQ. The CDR3 length is 15 residues. V dropped 0 bases and J dropped 2 bases, with 11 bases sitting between them. CDR3: CASSLGQAGNYGYTF. CDR3 in DNA: TGCGCCAGCAGCTTGGGACAGGCAGGGAACTATGGCTACACCTTC.